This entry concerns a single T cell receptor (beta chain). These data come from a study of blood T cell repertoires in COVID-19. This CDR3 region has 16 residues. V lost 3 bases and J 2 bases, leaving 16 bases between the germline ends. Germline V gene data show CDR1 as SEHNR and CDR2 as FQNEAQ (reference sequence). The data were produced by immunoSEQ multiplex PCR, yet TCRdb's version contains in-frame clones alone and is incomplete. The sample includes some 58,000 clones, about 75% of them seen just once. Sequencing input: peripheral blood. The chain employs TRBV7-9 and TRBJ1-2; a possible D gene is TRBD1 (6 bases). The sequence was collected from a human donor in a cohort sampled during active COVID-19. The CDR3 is CASSLPTRTVNYGYTF. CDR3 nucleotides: TGTGCCAGCAGCTTGCCCACACGGACAGTAAACTATGGCTACACCTTC.